These 26 T cell receptor beta chains came from one sample sequenced in a study of CD8+ T cells in alopecia areata. Treatment of the sample: oral pan-JAK inhibitor, 5-10 mg twice daily. Sequencing used cDNA as its template, made by extracting RNA and reverse transcribing it. Using immunoSEQ multiplex PCR, the repertoire was profiled, and TCRdb retains in-frame clones only, with some absent. The table records 150,000 to 200,000 clones, about three fifths of them present only once. The sequenced sample was CD4+ T cells sorted from blood, obtained between weeks 55 and 70, from a patient treated with tofacitinib. The receptor source for this set is a human donor with alopecia areata.

This clone was counted a few times. Other DNA sequences in this specimen translate into the identical CDR3. The chain links TRBV29-1 to TRBJ2-5; 7 nucleotides align to TRBD1. Germline CDR1 SQVTM, CDR2 ANQGSEA. The CDR3 extends over 13 amino acids. The ends lost 4 bases at V and 2 bases at J; junction bases unmatched: 4. In DNA, the CDR3 is TGCAGCGTTGGCAGGGGGAGTCAAGAGACCCAGTACTTC. Its protein product is CSVGRGSQETQYF.

This chain uses TRBV29-1 with TRBJ2-7; TRBD1 matches at 7 bases. J was trimmed by 7 bases and V by 8 bases; bases with no gene match: 14. CDR3 length equals 13 residues. Germline values: CDR1 SQVTM, CDR2 ANQGSEA. The CDR3: CSSSRDSASEQYF. CDR3 coding DNA: TGCAGCTCCTCCCGGGACAGCGCGTCTGAGCAGTACTTC.

The V gene is TRBV14, the J gene TRBJ1-1, with D perhaps TRBD1 (6 bases). The CDR3 totals 13 residues. Germline assignment: CDR1 SGHDN and CDR2 FVKESK. The ends were cut back, 4 bases at V and 4 bases at J, with 10 bases in the middle. CDR3 sequence (DNA): TGTGCCAGCAGCCCGGACAGATCCACTGAAGCTTTCTTT. It translates to CASSPDRSTEAFF.

This sequence joins TRBV19 and TRBJ2-4, with 7 bases lining up with TRBD2. This CDR3 is 14 amino acids long. The junction had 10 bases not matched to a gene; V was cut back by 8 bases and J by 6 bases. Per germline, CDR1 LNHDA and CDR2 SQIVND (reference sequence). The CDR3 bases are TGTGCCAGTTCCCCTAGGACTAGGGGAAACATTCAGTACTTC. Amino acids: CASSPRTRGNIQYF.

The chain has TRBV29-1 and TRBJ1-5; D is unclear. The V end lost 6 bases, the J end lost 3 bases, and 12 bases lay between the germline ends. The CDR3 has 13 amino acids. Per germline, CDR1 SQVTM and CDR2 ANQGSEA. CDR3 amino acids: CSVQSNPNQPQHF. The CDR3 DNA is TGCAGCGTCCAGAGTAACCCCAATCAGCCCCAGCATTTT.

About this clone: A read error may be the cause here, since a much bigger clone is one base away. The gene calls are TRBV13 and TRBJ2-1; TRBD1 matches 10 bases. In germline, CDR1 is PRHDT, CDR2 FYEKMQ (reference sequence). After removal of 10 bases from V and 8 bases from J, the junction contained 17 bases not matched to a gene. CDR3 length equals 16 residues. This CDR3 is CATSDSGQGDRDEQFF. Here the CDR3 DNA reads TGTGCCACCAGTGACAGCGGACAGGGGGACAGGGATGAGCAGTTCTTC.

This chain joins TRBV6-5 and TRBJ2-5, with TRBD2 identical over 7 bases. This CDR3 is 13 amino acids long. The junction had 7 bases not matched to a gene; V was cut back by 7 bases and J by 5 bases. Germline V gene lookup returns CDR1 MNHEY and CDR2 SVGAGI. As DNA, the CDR3 is TGTGCCAGCACCGTGGGGGGGAAGGAGACCCAGTACTTC. It codes for CASTVGGKETQYF.

The table lists this clone with a few counts. This chain's CDR3 is CATGVIGSSYEQYF. The CDR3 region has the DNA TGTGCCACCGGTGTCATTGGCAGCTCCTACGAGCAGTACTTC. V gene TRBV2 combines with J gene TRBJ2-7, with no clear D. The V gene lost 10 bases and the J gene lost 0 bases, with 16 bases spanning the gap. Germline V CDR1 and CDR2: SNHLY, FYNNEI. CDR3 size: 14 residues.

This clone was seen a few times. The chain couples TRBV30 to TRBJ1-2; 7 bases line up with TRBD1. Trimming removed 5 bases from V and 2 bases from J; junction bases left unmatched: 2. This CDR3 spans 12 amino acids. CDR1 is GTSNPN and CDR2 is SVGIG in the germline V gene (reference sequence). This chain's CDR3 is CAWGDSNYGYTF. In DNA form, the CDR3 reads TGTGCCTGGGGGGACAGCAACTATGGCTACACCTTC.

The CDR3 region has the DNA TGTGCCAGCAGGCCTGTGAGGGTCCAAGAGACCCAGTACTTC. Translated: CASRPVRVQETQYF. The V and J genes are TRBV6-5 and TRBJ2-5, with D possibly being TRBD2 (5 bases). This CDR3 spans 14 amino acids. Germline CDR1 reads MNHEY; CDR2 reads SVGAGI. V gave up 6 bases and J gave up 1 base, with 12 bases separating them.

The J gene is TRBJ2-5, the V gene TRBV6-1; D not certain. Between the trimmed V and J ends, which lost 4 bases and 3 bases, there was a span of 12 bases. Germline CDR1 MNHNS, CDR2 SASEGT. The CDR3 has 14 amino acids. CDR3 DNA: TGTGCCAGCAGTGGAAGCGCTACCGAAGAGACCCAGTACTTC. Translation: CASSGSATEETQYF.

This clone occurred a few times. This chain links TRBV6-5 with TRBJ1-2; no clear D. CDR3 length equals 13 residues. CDR1 and CDR2 (germline): MNHEY, SVGAGI. V lost 0 bases and J 5 bases, leaving 7 bases between the germline ends. The CDR3 region is CASSYSPGYGYTF. The CDR3 DNA reads as TGTGCCAGCAGTTACTCACCCGGGTATGGCTACACCTTC.

The chain links TRBV6-5 to TRBJ1-2; D might be TRBD1 (5 bases). V dropped 8 bases and J dropped 8 bases, with 21 bases sitting between them. The CDR3 has 14 amino acids. The germline V gene encodes CDR1 MNHEY and CDR2 SVGAGI. The CDR3 protein is CASSGPGASGGYTF. The CDR3 nucleotides are TGTGCCAGCTCCGGTCCCGGGGCTTCGGGCGGCTACACCTTC.

V gene TRBV5-1 combines with J gene TRBJ2-5, with D unclear. V was clipped by 2 bases and J by 5 bases, with 4 bases between them. Germline lookup yields CDR1 SGHRS and CDR2 YFSETQ. The CDR3 has 11 amino acids. The CDR3 reads CASSFSETQYF. CDR3 in DNA: TGCGCCAGCAGCTTCTCGGAGACCCAGTACTTC.

This clone was detected ten times or more. At the DNA level, this CDR3 is encoded by other sequences in the same sample as well. J is TRBJ1-2 and V is TRBV6-1; D remains ambiguous. Germline CDR1 MNHNS, CDR2 SASEGT. The ends were cut back, 2 bases at V and 2 bases at J, with 6 bases in the middle. The CDR3 totals 13 residues. This CDR3 is CASSEHSNYGYTF. The DNA of the CDR3 is TGTGCCAGCAGTGAACACAGCAACTATGGCTACACCTTC.

This clone was seen just once. This chain links TRBV4-1 with TRBJ1-1, with 7 bases fitting TRBD1. This CDR3 spans 15 amino acids. CDR1 is MGHRA and CDR2 is YSYEKL in the germline V gene. The trim removed 7 bases at V and 0 bases at J, leaving 8 bases unmatched. CDR3 loop: CASNPTGEMNTEAFF. The CDR3 coding sequence is TGCGCCAGCAACCCTACAGGGGAAATGAACACTGAAGCTTTCTTT.

This clone was observed a few times. V gene TRBV23-1 combines with J gene TRBJ2-5; 10 bases align to TRBD2. Being an ORF, TRBV23-1 has a function that is uncertain. The CDR3 sequence is 17 residues long. V lost 0 bases, J lost 2 bases, and 6 bases stayed unmatched. The CDR3: CASSQSRSGGQQETQYF. CDR3 in DNA: TGCGCCAGCAGTCAATCGCGTAGCGGGGGGCAACAAGAGACCCAGTACTTC.

This clone was picked up a small number of times. The rearrangement links TRBV19 to TRBJ1-2, with 9 bases matching TRBD1. Germline V gene lookup returns CDR1 LNHDA and CDR2 SQIVND (reference sequence). This CDR3 has 13 amino acids. V shed 8 bases and J 6 bases; nucleotides not matched to a gene: 7. CDR3 DNA sequence: TGTGCCAGTTCTTCGACAGGGGGAGATGGCTACACCTTC. Amino acid sequence: CASSSTGGDGYTF. The full variable domain, rest sourced from reference TRBV19 and TRBJ1-2, is DGGITQSPKYLFRKEGQNVTLSCEQNLNHDAMYWYRQDPGQGLRLIYYSQIVNDFQKGDIAEGYSVSREKKESFPLTVTSAQKNPTAFYLCASSSTGGDGYTFGSGTRLTVV.

This clone has a handful of counts. This chain links TRBV5-5 with TRBJ1-2; 8 bases are a match to TRBD1. From germline, CDR1 is SGHKS and CDR2 YYEKEE (reference sequence). V trimming: 2 bases; J trimming: 7 bases; junction bases outside the gene matches: 16. CDR3 size: 17 residues. The DNA for the CDR3 is TGTGCCAGCAGCTTTTGGCAGGGGGCGCCGACTTTCGGTGGCTACACCTTC. Its translation: CASSFWQGAPTFGGYTF.

Ten or more counts support this clone. The chain links TRBV28 to TRBJ2-3, with 12 positions matching TRBD2. From germline, CDR1 is MDHEN and CDR2 SYDVKM. CDR3 size: 16 residues. Trimming removed 6 bases from V and 1 base from J; junction bases left unmatched: 5. The CDR3 loop is CASSKLAGGRTDTQYF. The CDR3 coding sequence is TGTGCCAGCAGCAAGCTAGCGGGGGGGCGCACAGATACGCAGTATTTT.

This clone was counted a single time. The genes are TRBV18 and TRBJ2-7; 9 bases are shared with TRBD1. V shed 4 bases, J shed 2 bases, and the junction held 6 bases outside the gene matches. Germline CDR1 reads KGHSH; CDR2 reads LQKENI. The CDR3 length is 15 residues. The CDR3 loop is CASSLRTGEAYEQYF. The CDR3 DNA reads as TGTGCCAGCTCACTACGGACAGGGGAGGCCTACGAGCAGTACTTC.

The rearrangement joins TRBV14 to TRBJ1-2; no reliable D call. V dropped 0 bases and J dropped 8 bases, with 4 bases sitting between them. CDR3 length equals 11 residues. From germline, CDR1 is SGHDN and CDR2 FVKESK. CDR3 protein: CASSQDTGYTF. In DNA, the CDR3 is TGTGCCAGCAGCCAAGATACGGGCTACACCTTC.

This clone was found a few times. The gene calls are TRBV29-1 and TRBJ1-4; no reliable D call. CDR3 length: 12 residues. CDR1 and CDR2 (germline): SQVTM, ANQGSEA. V dropped 7 bases and J dropped 3 bases, with 9 bases sitting between them. Here the CDR3 DNA reads TGCAGCGCCGTCGTCGCTAATGAAAAACTGTTTTTT. Encoded protein: CSAVVANEKLFF.

This clone was found once. The J gene is TRBJ1-6, the V gene TRBV25-1; possibly TRBD1 for D (5 bases). V lost 6 bases and J 7 bases, leaving 13 bases between the germline ends. The CDR3 runs 14 residues. CDR1 is MGHDK, CDR2 SYGVNS, per germline. Here the CDR3 reads CASSQGLWNSPLHF. Written as DNA, the CDR3 is TGTGCCAGCAGCCAGGGACTCTGGAATTCACCCCTCCACTTT.

This clone was seen only a few times. This chain joins TRBV29-1 and TRBJ1-5, with TRBD1 as a possible D gene (6 bases). Trimming removed 4 bases from V and 0 bases from J, with 10 bases in between. From germline, CDR1 is SQVTM and CDR2 ANQGSEA. CDR3 length: 14 amino acids. In DNA form, the CDR3 reads TGCAGCGTTGGCGGACAGTATAGCAATCAGCCCCAGCATTTT. Translated, it gives CSVGGQYSNQPQHF.

This clone came up a few times. V gene TRBV7-2 combines with J gene TRBJ1-5, with D tentatively TRBD1 (6 bases). Germline-derived CDR1 and CDR2 are SGHTA and FQGNSA. V lost 5 bases and J lost 9, with 17 bases in between. CDR3 length: 14 amino acids. The CDR3 reads CASSQGTLGRPQHF. The CDR3 DNA reads as TGTGCCAGCAGCCAGGGGACACTAGGCCGGCCCCAGCATTTT.